The clone carrying this TCR beta chain was seen once. Its target is unknown. These data come from a study of CD8+CD57+ T cells in acquired aplastic anemia. Study at large: DNA per sorted CD4+ or CD8+ sample ranged roughly 0.19 to 27.4 ug, averaging around 3 ug.

Study findings and constraints: Patients and controls shared 25 to 30 CD8+ CDR3 sequences, which appeared highly expressed in patients and within their immunodominant clones.

TCR beta VDJ and CDR3 profiling used genomic DNA as template. In TCRdb, the reads were re-called with MiXCR into one record per CDR3 protein. The data hold 100,000 to 150,000 distinct CDR3 sequences, with approximately 36% observed a single time. Previously, flow cytometry had revealed CD8+CD57+ cell expansion in the patients chosen for sequencing. Each of the patients presented with severe acquired aplastic anemia. Input material: sorted CD4+, CD8+, or CD8+CD57+ T cells (not recorded which) from PBMCs. This receptor was taken from a human donor with aplastic anemia.

CDR3 coding DNA: TGTGCCACCAGCAGCGGGCAGGGCGGGGAGCAGTACTTC. This encodes CATSSGQGGEQYF. V and J are TRBV15 and TRBJ2-7; possibly TRBD1 or TRBD2 for D (5 bases each). Germline values: CDR1 LNHNV, CDR2 YYDKDF (reference sequence). V was clipped by 3 bases and J by 7 bases, with 13 bases between them. The CDR3 is made up of 13 amino acids.